Listed here are 32 T cell receptor beta chains from one sample, sequenced in a study of CD8 T cells in Susac syndrome. Reverse transcription of about 0.5 to 1 ug RNA used random hexamers. TCRdb redid the calling of the immunoSEQ multiplex PCR reads with MiXCR, one entry per CDR3 protein. This table has roughly 160,000 distinct CDR3 sequences, about 96% appearing once. Material for sequencing was CD4+ T cells from PBMCs. The receptors derive from a human donor with Susac syndrome.

V usage is TRBV5-6 and J usage is TRBJ2-2; D is uncertain. The ends were cut back, 2 bases at V and 6 bases at J, with 5 bases in the middle. CDR3 length: 12 amino acids. Germline V CDR1 and CDR2: SGHDT, YYEEEE. DNA for the CDR3: TGTGCCAGCAGCTTTGGGTCCGGGGAGCTGTTTTTT. Its protein product is CASSFGSGELFF.

The rearrangement links TRBV29-1 to TRBJ2-7; D not resolved. Trimming pared 7 bases from V and 0 bases from J, leaving 13 bases between. The CDR3 has 13 residues. Germline V gives CDR1 SQVTM, CDR2 ANQGSEA. CDR3 protein: CSGIGSSSYEQYF. CDR3 bases: TGCAGCGGGATAGGGTCGAGCTCCTACGAGCAGTACTTC.

The chain carries TRBV28 and TRBJ2-5; tentatively, D is TRBD1 or TRBD2 (5 bases each). The germline V and J ends were trimmed by 10 bases and 1 base, with 13 bases remaining between them. From germline, CDR1 is MDHEN and CDR2 SYDVKM. The CDR3 sequence is 13 residues long. The CDR3 DNA reads as TGTGCCACAATCTCCGGGACCCAAGAGACCCAGTACTTC. This translates into CATISGTQETQYF.

This chain uses TRBV6-5 with TRBJ1-6, with 7 bases matching TRBD1. In germline, CDR1 is MNHEY, CDR2 SVGAGI. V dropped 4 bases and J dropped 12; count of bases not matched to a gene: 6. The length of the CDR3 is 13 residues. Written as DNA, the CDR3 is TGTGCCAGCAGTTCTGAGACAGGGCTACCCCTCCACTTT. It encodes CASSSETGLPLHF.

The chain couples TRBV29-1 to TRBJ1-2; D call uncertain. The CDR3 consists of 11 residues. Trimming removed 6 bases at V and 3 bases at J, with 8 bases between. The germline gives CDR1 SQVTM, CDR2 ANQGSEA. CDR3 nucleotides: TGCAGCGTATCGGGCGACTATGGCTACACCTTC. This translates into CSVSGDYGYTF.

The chain employs TRBV12-3 or TRBV12-4 and TRBJ2-7; D remains unclear. The CDR3 length is 12 residues. V was cut by 6 bases and J by 6 bases, with 12 bases left in between. CDR3 sequence (DNA): TGTGCCAGCAGCCCCAGACGGCTCGAGCAGTACTTC. Amino acid sequence: CASSPRRLEQYF.

In DNA form, the CDR3 reads TGTGCCAGCAGCTCCGCGGGACAGGGAAATCCCTACGAGCAGTACGTC. Translating it yields CASSSAGQGNPYEQYV. The chain uses TRBV5-6 and TRBJ2-7; 9 nucleotides agree with TRBD1. The germline V gene encodes CDR1 SGHDT and CDR2 YYEEEE. Trimming removed 3 bases from V and 2 bases from J; junction bases left unmatched: 9. The CDR3 is made up of 16 amino acids.

The V and J genes are TRBV6-5 and TRBJ2-1; D gene unclear. Germline CDR1 is MNHEY and CDR2 is SVGAGI. V was trimmed by 4 bases and J by 1 base, leaving 5 bases between them. This CDR3 comprises 13 residues. CDR3 sequence reads: CASSSLSYNEQFF. In nucleotides, the CDR3 is TGTGCCAGCAGTTCTTTATCCTACAATGAGCAGTTCTTC.

This rearrangement joins TRBV20-1 to TRBJ2-7, with 9 bases identical to TRBD1. Germline CDR1 reads DFQATT; CDR2 reads SNEGSKA (reference sequence). V shed 4 bases, J shed 2 bases, and the junction held 6 bases outside the gene matches. The CDR3 is made up of 14 amino acids. The DNA for the CDR3 is TGCAGTGCTAAGGGGACAGGGTGGACCTACGAGCAGTACTTC. Translation: CSAKGTGWTYEQYF.

V and J are TRBV4-3 and TRBJ2-7; D not resolved. The CDR3 runs 15 residues. Between the trimmed V and J ends, which lost 1 base and 2 bases, there was a span of 12 bases. CDR1 LGHNA and CDR2 YSLEER come from the germline V gene. Here the CDR3 reads CASSQGPGPPYEQYF. As DNA, the CDR3 is TGCGCCAGCAGCCAAGGTCCGGGCCCCCCCTACGAGCAGTACTTC.

V is TRBV7-2 and J is TRBJ1-4; no firm D call. The CDR3 consists of 15 residues. Trimming shortened V by 3 bases and J by 0 bases, and 8 bases separated the two germline ends. Germline values: CDR1 SGHTA, CDR2 FQGNSA. The CDR3: CASSFVDATNEKLFF. The CDR3, as DNA: TGTGCCAGCAGCTTCGTAGATGCAACTAATGAAAAACTGTTTTTT.

The V call is TRBV4-3, the J call TRBJ2-7, with D unresolved. V was cut by 3 bases and J by 6 bases, with 18 bases left in between. Germline lookup yields CDR1 LGHNA and CDR2 YSLEER. This CDR3 comprises 15 residues. CDR3 sequence (DNA): TGCGCCAGCAGCCACGACGCCCGCAGCCCAGGCGAGCAGTACTTC. Amino acid sequence: CASSHDARSPGEQYF.

V and J are TRBV2 and TRBJ2-5, with 14 bases that match TRBD2. The CDR3 runs to 16 residues. The V gene end was trimmed by 5 bases and the J gene end by 5 bases; junction bases not matched to a gene: 7. CDR1 is SNHLY, CDR2 FYNNEI, per germline. Here the CDR3 reads CASSRTSGGLLETQYF. In nucleotides, the CDR3 is TGTGCCAGCAGTAGGACTAGCGGGGGGCTTTTGGAGACCCAGTACTTC.

V is TRBV2 and J is TRBJ1-6, with TRBD1 as a possible D gene (6 bases). Germline values: CDR1 SNHLY, CDR2 FYNNEI. The CDR3 has 15 residues. The ends were cut back, 3 bases at V and 3 bases at J, with 9 bases in the middle. CDR3 region: CASSEQGFYNSPLHF. The CDR3, as DNA: TGTGCCAGCAGTGAGCAGGGGTTCTATAATTCACCCCTCCACTTT.

Remarks on this clonotype: One junction end disagrees with the germline gene, perhaps due to a read error. The rearrangement links TRBV3-1 to TRBJ1-1; 7 positions match TRBD1. The CDR3 totals 12 residues. Germline assignment: CDR1 LGHDT and CDR2 YNNKEL (reference sequence). CDR3 protein: CASGHGTVEAFF. The CDR3 bases are TGTGCCAGCGGCCACGGGACAGTAGAAGCTTTCTTT. The variable domain in full, completed from reference TRBV3-1 and TRBJ1-1, reads DTAVSQTPKYLVTQMGNDKSIKCEQNLGHDTMYWYKQDSKKFLKIMFSYNNKELIINETVPNRFSPKSPDKAHLNLHINSLELGDSAVYFCASGHGTVEAFFGQGTRLTVV.

The chain has TRBV24-1 and TRBJ2-1; 14 bases map to TRBD2. The CDR3 runs to 20 residues. Germline V gives CDR1 KGHDR, CDR2 SFDVKD. J gave up 0 bases and V 5 bases, and 11 bases lay outside the gene matches. Here the CDR3 DNA reads TGTGCCACCAGTGCCCGACCGGGACTAGCGGGGGCAAGCTCCTACAATGAGCAGTTCTTC. As protein: CATSARPGLAGASSYNEQFF.

Worth noting for this clonotype: The junction differs from germline at one of its ends, possibly a read error. V and J are TRBV15 and TRBJ2-1, with D tentatively TRBD2 (6 bases). This CDR3 contains 15 residues. Germline CDR1 reads LNHNV; CDR2 reads YYDKDF (reference sequence). The CDR3 sequence is CATSRGTSSFNEQFF. CDR3 coding DNA: TGTGCCACCAGCAGAGGAACTAGCTCCTTCAATGAGCAGTTCTTC.

The gene calls are TRBV9 and TRBJ2-3, with D perhaps TRBD1 or TRBD2 (7 bases each). This CDR3 comprises 13 residues. CDR1 is SGDLS, CDR2 YYNGEE, per germline. Trimming shortened V by 8 bases and J by 0 bases, and 10 bases separated the two germline ends. Written as DNA, the CDR3 is TGTGCCAGTCAGGGGGGGAGCACAGATACGCAGTATTTT. Its protein product is CASQGGSTDTQYF. The complete variable domain, with remaining parts taken from reference TRBV9 and TRBJ2-3, reads DSGVTQTPKHLITATGQRVTLRCSPRSGDLSVYWYQQSLDQGLQFLIQYYNGEERAKGNILERFSAQQFPDLHSELNLSSLELGDSALYFCASQGGSTDTQYFGPGTRLTVL.

The chain couples TRBV7-8 to TRBJ1-2, with D maybe TRBD1 (6 bases). The CDR3 extends over 15 amino acids. Trimming removed 1 base at V and 3 bases at J, with 12 bases between. The germline CDR1 and CDR2 sequences are SGHVS and FQNEAQ. The CDR3 DNA follows: TGTGCCAGCAGCTTAGGAGTCGGGGGCCACTATGGCTACACCTTC. Translated, it gives CASSLGVGGHYGYTF.

This rearrangement joins TRBV7-9 to TRBJ1-1, with no clear D. The germline V and J ends were trimmed by 1 base and 6 bases, with 9 bases remaining between them. The CDR3 runs 13 residues. Germline CDR1 is SEHNR and CDR2 is FQNEAQ (reference sequence). The CDR3 sequence: CASSLEAGAEAFF. The CDR3 DNA is TGTGCCAGCAGCTTAGAAGCCGGGGCTGAAGCTTTCTTT.

This chain links TRBV20-1 with TRBJ1-1; D is unclear. This CDR3 is 11 amino acids long. V was shortened by 5 bases and J by 3 bases, with 7 bases between the two germline ends. CDR1 is DFQATT, CDR2 SNEGSKA, per germline (reference sequence). CDR3 loop: CSAVSYTEAFF. The CDR3 DNA is TGCAGTGCTGTAAGTTACACTGAAGCTTTCTTT.

The chain recombines TRBV5-4 with TRBJ1-3; TRBD1 might be the D (6 bases). The CDR3 length is 13 residues. Looked up from germline, CDR1 is SGHNT and CDR2 is YYREEE (reference sequence). V lost 4 bases to trimming and J lost 4 bases, with 9 bases between them. CDR3 DNA sequence: TGTGCCAGCAGCAACGACAGGGGAAACACCATATATTTT. The encoded protein is CASSNDRGNTIYF.

This chain uses TRBV19 with TRBJ1-2, with D unresolved. V lost 5 bases and J 2 bases, leaving 9 bases between the germline ends. The CDR3 consists of 13 residues. The germline V gene encodes CDR1 LNHDA and CDR2 SQIVND (reference sequence). The CDR3 here is CASSWTGNYGYTF. Here the CDR3 DNA reads TGTGCCAGTAGTTGGACGGGGAACTATGGCTACACCTTC.

The rearrangement uses TRBV29-1 and TRBJ1-3, with 9 bases that match TRBD1. Trimming cost V 4 bases and J 3 bases; bases outside gene matches: 4. From germline, CDR1 is SQVTM and CDR2 ANQGSEA. CDR3 length: 14 residues. In nucleotides, the CDR3 is TGCAGCGTTGGGGACAGGGCGAGTGGAAACACCATATATTTT. Amino acids: CSVGDRASGNTIYF.

The J gene is TRBJ2-7, the V gene TRBV20-1; D might be TRBD1 (5 bases). Trimming removed 2 bases at V and 0 bases at J, with 11 bases between. Germline V gene data show CDR1 as DFQATT and CDR2 as SNEGSKA (reference sequence). The CDR3 is 14 amino acids. The DNA for the CDR3 is TGCAGTGCTAGACTTCGACAGAGCTCCTACGAGCAGTACTTC. This codes for CSARLRQSSYEQYF.

This chain joins TRBV30 and TRBJ2-1; D possibly corresponds to TRBD1 (6 bases). This CDR3 region has 12 residues. CDR1 and CDR2 (germline): GTSNPN, SVGIG (reference sequence). Trimming shortened V by 3 bases and J by 7 bases, and 10 bases separated the two germline ends. The CDR3 nucleotides read TGTGCCTGGAGCATAGGGGGAAATGAGCAGTTCTTC. Translated, it gives CAWSIGGNEQFF.

DNA for the CDR3: TGTGCCTGGAGTTTGACAACCTACGAGCAGTACTTC. Its translation: CAWSLTTYEQYF. The chain is built from TRBV30 and TRBJ2-7; D gene unclear. V gave up 2 bases and J gave up 2 bases, with 7 bases separating them. The CDR3 totals 12 residues. Germline V gene sequence: CDR1 GTSNPN, CDR2 SVGIG (reference sequence).

The rearrangement uses TRBV18 and TRBJ2-1; no reliable D call. The CDR3 contains 15 residues. Trimming took 0 bases from V and 4 from J, leaving 10 bases between them. Germline V gene lookup returns CDR1 KGHSH and CDR2 LQKENI. CDR3 DNA: TGTGCCAGCTCACCACCCACGGTGGAGTACAATGAGCAGTTCTTC. It yields the protein CASSPPTVEYNEQFF.

The chain joins TRBV14 to TRBJ2-1; D unresolved. Germline lookup yields CDR1 SGHDN and CDR2 FVKESK. The CDR3 runs to 13 residues. Trimming shortened V by 3 bases and J by 6 bases, and 9 bases separated the two germline ends. The CDR3 protein is CASSHPLANEQFF. The CDR3 nucleotides read TGTGCCAGCAGCCACCCCCTCGCCAATGAGCAGTTCTTC.

V gene TRBV28 combines with J gene TRBJ2-7; TRBD2 matches at 11 bases. Germline V CDR1 and CDR2: MDHEN, SYDVKM. This CDR3 comprises 17 residues. J lost 3 bases, V lost 6 bases, and 13 bases had no gene match. Here the CDR3 DNA reads TGTGCCAGCAGCTCCGGACTAGCGGGCCCCCAGGGCTACGAGCAGTACTTC. Its protein is CASSSGLAGPQGYEQYF. Complete variable domain (other parts from reference TRBV28 and TRBJ2-7): DVKVTQSSRYLVKRTGEKVFLECVQDMDHENMFWYRQDPGLGLRLIYFSYDVKMKEKGDIPEGYSVSREKKERFSLILESASTNQTSMYLCASSSGLAGPQGYEQYFGPGTRLTVT.

The chain is built from TRBV19 and TRBJ2-3; no definite D call. The CDR3 is 13 amino acids. Germline V gene data show CDR1 as LNHDA and CDR2 as SQIVND (reference sequence). V lost 5 bases to trimming and J lost 2 bases, with 8 bases between them. CDR3 region: CASSSRNTDTQYF. CDR3 nucleotides: TGTGCCAGTAGTTCCCGCAACACAGATACGCAGTATTTT.

The rearrangement links TRBV20-1 to TRBJ2-5, with D possibly TRBD2 on 5 matching bases. The CDR3 covers 15 residues. CDR1 and CDR2 (germline): DFQATT, SNEGSKA (reference sequence). V was clipped by 6 bases and J by 1 base, with 18 bases between them. CDR3: CSAADSRISQETQYF. The CDR3 nucleotides read TGCAGTGCGGCGGACTCGAGAATCTCCCAAGAGACCCAGTACTTC.